These 21 T cell receptor beta chains share one sample of origin, sequenced in a study of cytomegalovirus exposure and HLA in healthy donors. PCR used 60 Vbeta primers and 13 Jbeta primers. Sequencing used immunoSEQ multiplex PCR; TCRdb keeps in-frame clones, though not all of them. The sample yields about 130,000 clones, about 85% seen once. The sample taken for sequencing was PBMCs. These receptors all come from a boy younger than 18 in good health and CMV-seronegative.

The rearrangement links TRBV11-2 to TRBJ2-5; the match to TRBD2 covers 7 bases. Trimming removed 5 bases from V and 2 bases from J; junction bases left unmatched: 11. Per germline, CDR1 SGHAT and CDR2 FQNNGV. The length of the CDR3 is 16 residues. The CDR3 nucleotides are TGTGCCAGCAGCCCCCCGGGGTGGGGGGGTCAAGAGACCCAGTACTTC. Translating gives CASSPPGWGGQETQYF. Looking up the rest from reference TRBV11-2 and TRBJ2-5 gives the full variable domain: EAGVAQSPRYKIIEKRQSVAFWCNPISGHATLYWYQQILGQGPKLLIQFQNNGVVDDSQLPKDRFSAERLKGVDSTLKIQPAKLEDSAVYLCASSPPGWGGQETQYFGPGTRLLVL.

Only one count was recorded for this clone. V and J are TRBV5-1 and TRBJ1-5, with TRBD1 identical over 9 bases. Unmatched junction bases numbered 7, after V lost 4 bases and J lost 8 bases. CDR3 length equals 14 residues. Germline V gives CDR1 SGHRS, CDR2 YFSETQ. CDR3: CASSMTGGEEPQHF. For the CDR3, the DNA is TGCGCCAGCAGCATGACAGGGGGAGAGGAGCCCCAGCATTTT.

The CDR3 DNA reads as TGTGCCTGGAGTCGGACAGGGGGCGTCCCTGAAGCTTTCTTT. It translates to CAWSRTGGVPEAFF. The J gene is TRBJ1-1, the V gene TRBV30; 11 bases align to TRBD1. V lost 2 bases to trimming and J lost 6 bases; unmatched junction nucleotides: 5. This CDR3 region has 14 residues. Germline CDR1 reads GTSNPN; CDR2 reads SVGIG (reference sequence).

This clone was observed once. Written as DNA, the CDR3 is TGCGCCAGCAGCCAACAAGGCGGTAGCGGGAGCCGCGCCTACAATGAGCAGTTCTTC. Protein sequence: CASSQQGGSGSRAYNEQFF. The rearrangement links TRBV4-1 to TRBJ2-1; 9 bases fit TRBD2. The CDR3 totals 19 residues. Germline values: CDR1 MGHRA, CDR2 YSYEKL. J was trimmed by 2 bases and V by 2 bases; bases with no gene match: 13.

Here the CDR3 reads CASRAGTGSTEAFF. CDR3 sequence (DNA): TGTGCCAGCAGGGCCGGGACAGGGTCGACTGAAGCTTTCTTT. The chain carries TRBV5-4 and TRBJ1-1, with 9 bases lining up with TRBD1. With 5 bases clipped from V and 5 bases from J, the junction kept 7 bases outside the gene matches. The CDR3 sequence is 14 residues long. The germline CDR1 and CDR2 sequences are SGHNT and YYREEE (reference sequence).

The DNA for the CDR3 is TGTGCCAGCACCCCCGGGGCGGGAGGGCGGAACAATGAGCAGTTCTTC. It translates to CASTPGAGGRNNEQFF. This sequence joins TRBV27 and TRBJ2-1; 9 bases map to TRBD2. The CDR3 contains 16 residues. The V gene end was trimmed by 7 bases and the J gene end by 5 bases; junction bases not matched to a gene: 12. Germline V gene sequence: CDR1 MNHEY, CDR2 SMNVEV (reference sequence).

This chain links TRBV25-1 with TRBJ2-3, with D unresolved. Between the trimmed V and J ends, which lost 7 bases and 6 bases, there was a span of 8 bases. This CDR3 contains 11 residues. CDR1 and CDR2 (germline): MGHDK, SYGVNS. CDR3 DNA: TGTGCCAGCACCTTTCTGGATACGCAGTATTTT. This encodes CASTFLDTQYF.

The V gene is TRBV6-1, the J gene TRBJ1-4; TRBD1 is a possible D gene (5 bases). V dropped 2 bases and J dropped 4 bases, with 17 bases sitting between them. The CDR3 consists of 17 residues. Germline CDR1 is MNHNS and CDR2 is SASEGT. CDR3 DNA: TGTGCCAGCAGTGAAATACTTACAGGCGCATTTAATGAAAAACTGTTTTTT. This sequence encodes CASSEILTGAFNEKLFF.

This rearrangement joins TRBV7-8 to TRBJ1-2; TRBD1 matches at 9 bases. This CDR3 spans 15 amino acids. Germline CDR1 is SGHVS and CDR2 is FQNEAQ. V shed 1 base and J 4 bases; nucleotides not matched to a gene: 4. The chain's CDR3 is CASSLGGQGGYGYTF. For the CDR3, the DNA is TGTGCCAGCAGCTTAGGGGGACAGGGAGGCTATGGCTACACCTTC.

The gene calls are TRBV5-4 and TRBJ1-2; a possible D gene is TRBD1 (6 bases). This CDR3 has 17 residues. V lost 0 bases, J lost 8 bases, and 23 bases lay in between. Germline V CDR1 and CDR2: SGHNT, YYREEE (reference sequence). The CDR3 DNA is TGTGCCAGCAGCTTGGAAGGCGCGACAGGCTCGGTCTCAGGCTACACCTTC. Translating it yields CASSLEGATGSVSGYTF.

Points on this clone: The junction and the germline gene differ at one end; a read error may be behind it. The chain employs TRBV15 and TRBJ1-2; D remains unclear. This CDR3 has 12 amino acids. Germline V gene sequence: CDR1 LNHNV, CDR2 YYDKDF (reference sequence). Here the CDR3 DNA reads TGTGCCACCAGCAGAGACCAACATGGTTACACCTTC. Its protein is CATSRDQHGYTF. The variable domain in full, completed from reference TRBV15 and TRBJ1-2, reads DAMVIQNPRYQVTQFGKPVTLSCSQTLNHNVMYWYQQKSSQAPKLLFHYYDKDFNNEADTPDNFQSRRPNTSFCFLDIRSPGLGDTAMYLCATSRDQHGYTFGSGTRLTVV.

The chain couples TRBV10-1 to TRBJ1-1; D remains unclear. V lost 1 base, J lost 4 bases, and 16 bases lay in between. In germline, CDR1 is WNHNN, CDR2 SYGVQD (reference sequence). CDR3 length equals 16 residues. The CDR3 protein is CASSECRIPTSTEAFF. CDR3 nucleotide sequence: TGCGCCAGCAGTGAGTGCAGGATTCCAACGAGCACTGAAGCTTTCTTT.

This clone was counted a single time. This chain uses TRBV7-9 with TRBJ2-7; 8 nucleotides line up with TRBD1. The V gene's germline CDR1 is SEHNR and CDR2 FQNEAQ (reference sequence). This CDR3 contains 17 residues. V was clipped by 3 bases and J by 0 bases; unmatched bases: 10. The CDR3 DNA sequence: TGTGCCAGCAGCTTCGTGGACAGGGCCCCGAACTCCTACGAGCAGTACTTC. Translation gives CASSFVDRAPNSYEQYF.

The chain couples TRBV27 to TRBJ2-1, with TRBD1 identical over 8 bases. Unmatched junction bases numbered 18, after V lost 6 bases and J lost 8 bases. This CDR3 comprises 17 residues. Germline V CDR1 and CDR2: MNHEY, SMNVEV (reference sequence). The chain's CDR3 is CASRPLTGTGKVDEQFF. The CDR3 DNA follows: TGTGCCAGCAGACCTCTTACCGGGACAGGAAAAGTAGATGAGCAGTTCTTC.

The chain is built from TRBV5-1 and TRBJ2-5, with 8 bases fitting TRBD1. CDR1 is SGHRS, CDR2 YFSETQ, per germline. This CDR3 is built from 15 residues. V lost 4 bases, J lost 4 bases, and 9 bases stayed unmatched. The CDR3 nucleotides are TGCGCCAGCAGCGGTACGACAGGGGACGGAGAGACCCAGTACTTC. This codes for CASSGTTGDGETQYF. Full variable domain (missing parts from reference TRBV5-1 and TRBJ2-5): KAGVTQTPRYLIKTRGQQVTLSCSPISGHRSVSWYQQTPGQGLQFLFEYFSETQRNKGNFPGRFSGRQFSNSRSEMNVSTLELGDSALYLCASSGTTGDGETQYFGPGTRLLVL.

The V gene is TRBV7-2, the J gene TRBJ1-4; D unresolved. V lost 2 bases and J lost 4, with 11 bases in between. The CDR3 length is 15 residues. The V gene's germline CDR1 is SGHTA and CDR2 FQGNSA. The CDR3 bases are TGTGCCAGCAGCTTACAGACATCTGATAATGAAAAACTGTTTTTT. It translates to CASSLQTSDNEKLFF.

This clone was detected only a few times. This chain links TRBV2 with TRBJ2-7, with TRBD1 matching 9 bases. The ends lost 7 bases at V and 5 bases at J; junction bases unmatched: 12. CDR1 is SNHLY, CDR2 FYNNEI, per germline. The CDR3 extends over 15 amino acids. CDR3 DNA sequence: TGTGCCAGCACCGCTACGGGACAGGGTATCCACGAGCAGTACTTC. Protein product: CASTATGQGIHEQYF.

The chain carries TRBV7-2 and TRBJ2-3; 9 nucleotides match TRBD2. The CDR3 is 15 residues long. V lost 3 bases to trimming and J lost 3 bases; unmatched junction nucleotides: 4. The germline CDR1 and CDR2 sequences are SGHTA and FQGNSA. The CDR3 sequence is CASSLGGGATDTQYF. The CDR3 region has the DNA TGTGCCAGCAGCTTGGGCGGGGGGGCAACAGATACGCAGTATTTT.

Of note for this clone: Other DNA sequences in this sample translate to the same CDR3. The chain links TRBV5-1 to TRBJ2-1; TRBD1 aligns across 8 bases. V dropped 1 base and J dropped 7; count of bases not matched to a gene: 7. Germline V gives CDR1 SGHRS, CDR2 YFSETQ. The CDR3 is 15 amino acids. DNA of the CDR3: TGCGCCAGCAGCTTGCGGCAGGGGGCCGGGAATGAGCAGTTCTTC. Translation gives CASSLRQGAGNEQFF.

V usage is TRBV7-6 and J usage is TRBJ2-1; D uncertain. The CDR3 extends over 12 amino acids. Germline lookup yields CDR1 SGHVS and CDR2 FNYEAQ. The germline V and J ends were trimmed by 6 bases and 5 bases, with 8 bases remaining between them. The CDR3 coding sequence is TGTGCCAGCAGGTCCTTTAACAATGAGCAGTTCTTC. Translation gives CASRSFNNEQFF.

The V gene is TRBV13, the J gene TRBJ2-1, with 8 bases fitting TRBD1. The ends lost 5 bases at V and 0 bases at J; junction bases unmatched: 6. In germline, CDR1 is PRHDT, CDR2 FYEKMQ (reference sequence). The CDR3 has 16 residues. CDR3 residues: CASSEGQGHSYNEQFF. The CDR3 DNA is TGTGCCAGCAGCGAAGGACAGGGACACTCCTACAATGAGCAGTTCTTC. The full variable domain, its missing parts supplied by reference TRBV13 and TRBJ2-1, is AAGVIQSPRHLIKEKRETATLKCYPIPRHDTVYWYQQGPGQDPQFLISFYEKMQSDKGSIPDRFSAQQFSDYHSELNMSSLELGDSALYFCASSEGQGHSYNEQFFGPGTRLTVL.